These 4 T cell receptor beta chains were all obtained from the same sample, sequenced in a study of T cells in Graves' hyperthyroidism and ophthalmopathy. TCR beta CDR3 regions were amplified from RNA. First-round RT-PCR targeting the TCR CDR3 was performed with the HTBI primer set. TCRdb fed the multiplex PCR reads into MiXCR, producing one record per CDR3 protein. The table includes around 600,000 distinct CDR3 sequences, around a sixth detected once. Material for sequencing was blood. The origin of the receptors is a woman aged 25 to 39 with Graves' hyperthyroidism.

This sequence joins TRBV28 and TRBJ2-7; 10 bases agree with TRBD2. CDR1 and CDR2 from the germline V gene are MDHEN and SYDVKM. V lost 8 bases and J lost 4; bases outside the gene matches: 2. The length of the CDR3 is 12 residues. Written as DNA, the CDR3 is TGTGCCAGCCGACTAGCGGGTTACGAGCAGTACTTC. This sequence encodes CASRLAGYEQYF.

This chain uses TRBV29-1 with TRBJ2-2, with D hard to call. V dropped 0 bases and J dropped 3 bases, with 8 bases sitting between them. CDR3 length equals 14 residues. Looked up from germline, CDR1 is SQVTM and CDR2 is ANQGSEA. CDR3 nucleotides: TGCAGCGTTGAAGAGAGAGGACACACCGGGGAGCTGTTTTTT. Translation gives CSVEERGHTGELFF.

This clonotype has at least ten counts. The CDR3 bases are TGTGCCAGCAGCTTAGTATGGAGCGGGGGCCCGTTAAGCGGGGAGCTGTTTTTT. Its protein product is CASSLVWSGGPLSGELFF. The rearrangement links TRBV7-2 to TRBJ2-2; 8 bases are a match to TRBD2. Germline values: CDR1 SGHTA, CDR2 FQGNSA. The CDR3 contains 18 residues. Trimming took 1 base from V and 7 from J; bases not matched to a gene: 14.

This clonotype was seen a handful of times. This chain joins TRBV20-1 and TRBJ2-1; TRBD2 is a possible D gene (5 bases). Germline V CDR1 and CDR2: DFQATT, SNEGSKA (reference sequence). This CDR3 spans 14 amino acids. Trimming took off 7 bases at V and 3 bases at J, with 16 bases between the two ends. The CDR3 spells CSVLLKSGYNEQFF. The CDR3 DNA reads TGCAGTGTGCTCCTCAAAAGCGGCTACAATGAGCAGTTCTTC.